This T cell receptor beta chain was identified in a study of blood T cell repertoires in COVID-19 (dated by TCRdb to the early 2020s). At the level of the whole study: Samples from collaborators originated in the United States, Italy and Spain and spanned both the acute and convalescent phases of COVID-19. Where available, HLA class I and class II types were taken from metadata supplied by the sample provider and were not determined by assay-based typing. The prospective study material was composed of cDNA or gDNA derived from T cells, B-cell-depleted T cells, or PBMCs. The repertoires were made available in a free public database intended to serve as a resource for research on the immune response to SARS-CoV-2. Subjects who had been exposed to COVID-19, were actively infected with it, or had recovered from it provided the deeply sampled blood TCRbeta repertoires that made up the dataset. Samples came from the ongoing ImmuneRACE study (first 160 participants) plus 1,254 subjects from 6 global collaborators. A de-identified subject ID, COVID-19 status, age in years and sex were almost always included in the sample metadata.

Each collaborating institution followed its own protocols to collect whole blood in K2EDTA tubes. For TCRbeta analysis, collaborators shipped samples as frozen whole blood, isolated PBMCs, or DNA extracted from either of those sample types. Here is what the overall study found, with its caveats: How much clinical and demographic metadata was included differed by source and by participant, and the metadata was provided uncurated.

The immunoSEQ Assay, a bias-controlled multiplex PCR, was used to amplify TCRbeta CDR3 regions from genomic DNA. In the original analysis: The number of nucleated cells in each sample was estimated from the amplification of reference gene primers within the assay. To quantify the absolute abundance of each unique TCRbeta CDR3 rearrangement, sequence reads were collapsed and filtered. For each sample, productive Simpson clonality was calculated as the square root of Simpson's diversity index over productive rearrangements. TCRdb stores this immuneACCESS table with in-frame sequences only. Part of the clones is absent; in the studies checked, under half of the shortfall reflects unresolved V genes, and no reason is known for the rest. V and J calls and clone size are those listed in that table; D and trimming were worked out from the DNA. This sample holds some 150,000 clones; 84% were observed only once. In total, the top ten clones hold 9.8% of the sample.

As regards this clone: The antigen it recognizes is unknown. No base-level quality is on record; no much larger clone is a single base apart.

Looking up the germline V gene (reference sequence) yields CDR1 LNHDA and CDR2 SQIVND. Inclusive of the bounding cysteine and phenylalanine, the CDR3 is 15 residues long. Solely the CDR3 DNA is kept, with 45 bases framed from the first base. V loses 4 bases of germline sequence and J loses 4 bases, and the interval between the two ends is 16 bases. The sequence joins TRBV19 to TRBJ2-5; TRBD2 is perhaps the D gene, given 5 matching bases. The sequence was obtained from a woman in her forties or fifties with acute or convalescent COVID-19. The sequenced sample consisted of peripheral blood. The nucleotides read TGTGCCAGTAGTAGTTGGACTCCCGGCGGAGAGACCCAGTACTTC. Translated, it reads CASSSWTPGGETQYF. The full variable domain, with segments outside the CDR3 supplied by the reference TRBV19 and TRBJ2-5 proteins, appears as DGGITQSPKYLFRKEGQNVTLSCEQNLNHDAMYWYRQDPGQGLRLIYYSQIVNDFQKGDIAEGYSVSREKKESFPLTVTSAQKNPTAFYLCASSSWTPGGETQYFGPGTRLLVL.